This T cell receptor (beta chain) was recovered during a study of technical replicates of blood from a few donors. The protocol was immunoSEQ multiplex PCR, while the TCRdb copy is restricted to in-frame clones and leaves out a portion. Seen here are around 80,000 clones, approximately 90% observed once, and the top ten hold approximately 0.41%. CDR3 length: 10 amino acids. Germline-derived CDR1 and CDR2 are DFQATT and SNEGSKA (reference sequence). V was cut by 7 bases and J by 1 base, with 5 bases left in between. The rearrangement links TRBV20-1 to TRBJ2-7; no firm D call. This TCR was sampled from a human donor in good health. The specimen sequenced was T cells isolated from PBMCs. The CDR3 is CSVQSYEQYF. Here the CDR3 DNA reads TGCAGTGTACAATCCTACGAGCAGTACTTC.